This T cell receptor (beta chain) was identified during a study of long-term antiretroviral therapy in people with HIV. Per germline, CDR1 MNHEY and CDR2 SVGAGI. This CDR3 comprises 14 residues. V was pared by 8 bases and J by 5 bases, with 11 bases of the junction left unmatched. Note on this clone: Antigen unknown.

immunoSEQ v3.0 was run at survey level. Sequencing used immunoSEQ multiplex PCR; TCRdb keeps in-frame clones, though not all of them. The data show roughly 28,000 clones, 85% to 90% seen once. General study points: Post-treatment diversity went higher with ART but stayed below transplant donor controls. Neither ART adherence, viral resistance nor therapy changes were documented. Pre-ART clonal expansions dominated every time point's repertoire. CDR3 lengths in HIV samples spanned a narrower range than controls.

The sequenced sample was unsorted PBMCs, obtained 0.5 years after starting antiretroviral therapy. The receptor was isolated from a woman aged 18-29 years with HIV. J is TRBJ2-5 and V is TRBV6-5; 7 bases are shared with TRBD2. CDR3 DNA: TGTGCCAGCCGAGGTAGGGGAGGGGAGGAGACCCAGTACTTC. This sequence encodes CASRGRGGEETQYF.